These 28 T cell receptor beta chains came from one sample sequenced in a study of neurological immune-mediated disorders. TCRdb called the 5' RACE reads again in MiXCR, with one record for every CDR3 protein. The sample records some 45,000 distinct CDR3 sequences, around 13% being singletons. Regarding time point: longitudinal time-point 2. The sequenced material came from PBMCs. The origin of the receptors is a male donor with HTLV-1-associated myelopathy (HAM/TSP).

The chain couples TRBV3-1 to TRBJ2-7; 9 bases align to TRBD2. The CDR3 covers 14 residues. Germline V CDR1 and CDR2: LGHDT, YNNKEL (reference sequence). Unmatched junction bases numbered 6, after V lost 2 bases and J lost 7 bases. The CDR3 protein is CASSQLILAGEQYF. In nucleotides, the CDR3 is TGTGCCAGCAGCCAACTCATTCTAGCGGGGGAGCAGTACTTC.

Turning to this clonotype: Germline and junction disagree at one end, which may indicate a read error. This chain uses TRBV7-9 with TRBJ2-3; D gene uncertain. The CDR3 totals 17 residues. Germline CDR1 is SEHNR and CDR2 is FQNEAQ (reference sequence). The CDR3 coding sequence is TGTGTCAGCAGCCCCCCCATTGGCCCCGGGTTAGGAGATACGCAGTATTTT. This sequence encodes CVSSPPIGPGLGDTQYF.

This clonotype was detected ten times or more. The J gene is TRBJ2-5, the V gene TRBV29-1, with D hard to call. Germline assignment: CDR1 SQVTM and CDR2 ANQGSEA. The CDR3 runs 13 residues. V lost 3 bases and J 1 base, leaving 9 bases between the germline ends. The CDR3 spells CSVELVVQETQYF. For the CDR3, the DNA is TGCAGCGTTGAGCTCGTGGTCCAAGAGACCCAGTACTTC.

In its sample, this clonotype was seen many times. The chain employs TRBV20-1 and TRBJ1-1; no firm D call. Germline V gives CDR1 DFQATT, CDR2 SNEGSKA (reference sequence). This CDR3 spans 14 amino acids. For the CDR3, the DNA is TGCAGGGCCCCCAGCGGTTTCCGGAACACTGAAGCTTTCTTT. Translation gives CRAPSGFRNTEAFF.

This clonotype showed up many times. In nucleotides, the CDR3 is TGTGCCACCAGCAAAGACAGGGTCGGAGTAGGTGAAAAACTGTTTTTT. Amino acid sequence: CATSKDRVGVGEKLFF. V is TRBV15 and J is TRBJ1-4; 7 nucleotides match TRBD1. Germline V gives CDR1 LNHNV, CDR2 YYDKDF (reference sequence). Trimming removed 4 bases from V and 7 bases from J; junction bases left unmatched: 12. CDR3 length: 16 amino acids.

This clonotype was detected ten times or more. The CDR3 region is CASSRNNPSYEQYF. The CDR3 bases are TGTGCCAGCAGCCGTAATAACCCCTCCTACGAGCAGTACTTC. The rearrangement links TRBV27 to TRBJ2-7; D gene uncertain. CDR3 length: 14 amino acids. Trimming cost V 6 bases and J 0 bases, with 12 bases left between them. The germline CDR1 and CDR2 sequences are MNHEY and SMNVEV (reference sequence).

This clonotype was recorded at least ten times. V gene TRBV28 combines with J gene TRBJ2-7; D is perhaps TRBD2 (5 bases). There are 12 residues in the CDR3. The ends were cut back, 6 bases at V and 4 bases at J, with 10 bases in the middle. Germline CDR1 and CDR2: MDHEN and SYDVKM. This CDR3 is CASRPPGYEQYF. As DNA, the CDR3 is TGTGCCAGCAGACCCCCGGGGTACGAGCAGTACTTC. The variable domain in full, completed from reference TRBV28 and TRBJ2-7, reads DVKVTQSSRYLVKRTGEKVFLECVQDMDHENMFWYRQDPGLGLRLIYFSYDVKMKEKGDIPEGYSVSREKKERFSLILESASTNQTSMYLCASRPPGYEQYFGPGTRLTVT.

This clonotype was observed at least ten times. The chain links TRBV5-1 to TRBJ2-5; no clear D gene. V lost 1 base and J lost 0, with 10 bases in between. There are 15 residues in the CDR3. Germline V lookup: CDR1 SGHRS, CDR2 YFSETQ. CDR3 protein: CASSLSGSYQETQYF. The CDR3 DNA sequence: TGCGCCAGCAGCTTGTCAGGCTCGTACCAAGAGACCCAGTACTTC. The variable domain in full, completed from reference TRBV5-1 and TRBJ2-5, reads KAGVTQTPRYLIKTRGQQVTLSCSPISGHRSVSWYQQTPGQGLQFLFEYFSETQRNKGNFPGRFSGRQFSNSRSEMNVSTLELGDSALYLCASSLSGSYQETQYFGPGTRLLVL.

The table lists this clonotype with many counts. The gene calls are TRBV20-1 and TRBJ1-5, with D unresolved. In germline, CDR1 is DFQATT, CDR2 SNEGSKA (reference sequence). This CDR3 comprises 13 residues. Trimming removed 4 bases from V and 0 bases from J, with 7 bases in between. Here the CDR3 reads CSAKSGSNQPQHF. DNA of the CDR3: TGCAGTGCTAAGTCAGGTAGCAATCAGCCCCAGCATTTT.

This clonotype was counted at least ten times. The chain joins TRBV28 to TRBJ2-5, with 11 nucleotides matching TRBD1. Germline values: CDR1 MDHEN, CDR2 SYDVKM. The CDR3 consists of 13 residues. J lost 6 bases, V lost 9 bases, and 6 bases had no gene match. The CDR3: CASRGQGGKTQYF. The CDR3 region has the DNA TGTGCCAGTCGGGGACAGGGGGGAAAGACCCAGTACTTC. The full variable domain, its missing parts supplied by reference TRBV28 and TRBJ2-5, is DVKVTQSSRYLVKRTGEKVFLECVQDMDHENMFWYRQDPGLGLRLIYFSYDVKMKEKGDIPEGYSVSREKKERFSLILESASTNQTSMYLCASRGQGGKTQYFGPGTRLLVL.

This clonotype was recorded at least ten times. This chain connects TRBV30 to TRBJ1-5; TRBD1 is a possible D gene (5 bases). Trimming left V 2 bases short and J 7 bases short, with 12 bases between. The germline V gene encodes CDR1 GTSNPN and CDR2 SVGIG (reference sequence). The length of the CDR3 is 13 residues. The DNA for the CDR3 is TGTGCCTGGAGTAATGGGGCTAGGCAGCCCCAGCATTTT. Its translation is CAWSNGARQPQHF.

This clonotype was counted ten times or more. The chain is built from TRBV5-8 and TRBJ2-5; 11 nucleotides agree with TRBD1. Germline V gene sequence: CDR1 SGHTS, CDR2 YDEGEE. The V and J ends lost 1 base and 4 bases, in that order; junction bases with no gene match: 6. CDR3 length equals 16 residues. CDR3 sequence: CASSLLGQGAAETQYF. CDR3 sequence (DNA): TGTGCCAGCAGCTTGCTCGGACAGGGGGCGGCAGAGACCCAGTACTTC.

This clonotype was recorded at least ten times. The gene calls are TRBV5-1 and TRBJ2-7; D possibly corresponds to TRBD1 (6 bases). From germline, CDR1 is SGHRS and CDR2 YFSETQ. The CDR3 has 12 amino acids. V was clipped by 5 bases and J by 6 bases, with 12 bases between them. The CDR3 protein is CASSLPGVEQYF. The CDR3, as DNA: TGCGCCAGCAGTCTGCCAGGGGTCGAGCAGTACTTC.

This clonotype was picked up many times. This chain connects TRBV7-9 to TRBJ2-5; D remains unclear. Deletions cut 1 base from V and 1 base from J, with 10 bases between. The V gene's germline CDR1 is SEHNR and CDR2 FQNEAQ (reference sequence). This CDR3 region has 15 residues. This chain's CDR3 is CASSLVDITQETQYF. CDR3 coding DNA: TGTGCCAGCAGCTTAGTAGACATAACCCAAGAGACCCAGTACTTC.

This clonotype was counted only a few times. V and J are TRBV7-2 and TRBJ2-7; D not certain. V lost 1 base and J lost 2, with 6 bases in between. Germline V gene data show CDR1 as SGHTA and CDR2 as FQGNSA. There are 13 residues in the CDR3. CDR3 in amino acids: CASSLGTAYEQYF. As DNA, the CDR3 is TGTGCCAGCAGCTTAGGGACCGCCTACGAGCAGTACTTC.

This clonotype was counted ten times or more. The chain uses TRBV5-1 and TRBJ2-6; D may be TRBD1 or TRBD2 (6 bases each). Per germline, CDR1 SGHRS and CDR2 YFSETQ. The CDR3 loop spans 19 amino acids. Trimming cost V 1 base and J 0 bases, with 17 bases left between them. The CDR3 DNA follows: TGCGCCAGCAGCTTGATTCGGGGAAGGGGGGCCTCTGGGGCCAACGTCCTGACTTTC. This gives the protein CASSLIRGRGASGANVLTF.

In its sample, this clonotype was seen many times. The chain recombines TRBV20-1 with TRBJ2-1; 7 bases align to TRBD1. Losses at the gene ends were 1 base for V and 10 bases for J; bases not matched to a gene: 10. CDR1 is DFQATT, CDR2 SNEGSKA, per germline (reference sequence). CDR3 size: 14 residues. Here the CDR3 DNA reads TGCAGTGCTAGAGCCCATGACAGGGTGAGAGAGCAGTTCTTC. It codes for CSARAHDRVREQFF.

This clonotype was counted at least ten times. The chain uses TRBV28 and TRBJ1-5, with 7 bases fitting TRBD1. With V trimmed by 5 bases and J by 5 bases, 12 bases remained unmatched. Germline V gives CDR1 MDHEN, CDR2 SYDVKM. The CDR3 has 16 amino acids. The CDR3 loop is CASSIQRQGWHQPQHF. As DNA, the CDR3 is TGTGCCAGCAGTATCCAACGACAGGGTTGGCATCAGCCCCAGCATTTT.

There are many counts of this clonotype. The chain combines TRBV7-2 with TRBJ2-1; 7 bases match TRBD2. Germline V lookup: CDR1 SGHTA, CDR2 FQGNSA. This CDR3 is built from 14 residues. The junction had 7 bases not matched to a gene; V was cut back by 5 bases and J by 6 bases. CDR3 coding DNA: TGTGCCAGCAGCCGTGGGGGGGGTAGCAATGAGCAGTTCTTC. Amino acids: CASSRGGGSNEQFF.

This clonotype was observed at least ten times. The chain has TRBV7-3 and TRBJ2-1; D gene uncertain. CDR1 is SGHTA and CDR2 is FQGTGA in the germline V gene. The V and J ends lost 0 bases and 6 bases respectively, with 9 bases between them. The CDR3 runs 14 residues. CDR3 loop: CASSLTTGLNEQFF. DNA of the CDR3: TGTGCCAGCAGCTTAACGACTGGCCTCAATGAGCAGTTCTTC.

This clonotype was observed many times. V usage is TRBV14 and J usage is TRBJ2-5; D gene unclear. Germline CDR1 is SGHDN and CDR2 is FVKESK. This CDR3 spans 15 amino acids. Trimming left V 0 bases short and J 2 bases short, with 10 bases between. As DNA, the CDR3 is TGTGCCAGCAGCCAAGAATCCCGGAGACAAGAGACCCAGTACTTC. Translated, it gives CASSQESRRQETQYF.

This clonotype was detected many times. This chain joins TRBV5-1 and TRBJ2-1; TRBD2 matches 9 bases. With 1 base clipped from V and 4 bases from J, the junction kept 3 bases outside the gene matches. The CDR3 is 15 residues long. Germline V gene sequence: CDR1 SGHRS, CDR2 YFSETQ. The CDR3 sequence: CASSLYSGGYNEQFF. The CDR3 DNA is TGCGCCAGCAGCTTGTATAGCGGGGGTTACAATGAGCAGTTCTTC.

This clonotype was picked up many times. J is TRBJ2-3 and V is TRBV29-1, with D tentatively TRBD2 (5 bases). CDR1 is SQVTM and CDR2 is ANQGSEA in the germline V gene. The CDR3 is made up of 14 amino acids. V was cut by 2 bases and J by 1 base, with 10 bases left in between. CDR3 region: CSVEMAGGTDTQYF. The CDR3 DNA reads TGCAGCGTTGAAATGGCCGGGGGCACAGATACGCAGTATTTT.

Comment on this clonotype: A clone one base away is much larger, so this may be a read error. This chain connects TRBV20-1 to TRBJ2-1; the D is unclear. The CDR3 loop spans 15 amino acids. CDR1 is DFQATT, CDR2 SNEGSKA, per germline (reference sequence). Trimming removed 0 bases at V and 3 bases at J, with 12 bases between. CDR3 amino acids: CSARDGSGVYNEQFF. The CDR3 region has the DNA TGCAGTGCTAGAGATGGCAGTGGGGTCTACAATGAGCAGTTCTTC.

This clonotype was detected many times. The rearrangement links TRBV6-2 or TRBV6-3 to TRBJ1-1; D not certain. The V gene lost 6 bases and the J gene lost 4 bases, with 15 bases spanning the gap. Looked up from germline, CDR1 is MNHEY and CDR2 is SVGEGT. The CDR3 consists of 14 residues. CDR3 in amino acids: CASSPKKWATEAFF. CDR3 nucleotides: TGTGCCAGCAGCCCCAAGAAATGGGCCACTGAAGCTTTCTTT.

This clonotype was picked up many times. CDR3 sequence (DNA): TGTGCCAGCAGCTTGATTCCTGGGGCCAACGTCCTGACTTTC. Translated: CASSLIPGANVLTF. This chain joins TRBV7-2 and TRBJ2-6; D is unresolved. In germline, CDR1 is SGHTA, CDR2 FQGNSA. The CDR3 has 14 residues. V was shortened by 3 bases and J by 2 bases, with 5 bases between the two germline ends.

This clonotype was recorded many times. The chain has TRBV29-1 and TRBJ2-7; D gene uncertain. The CDR3 spans 14 residues. The V gene lost 0 bases and the J gene lost 6 bases, with 15 bases spanning the gap. Germline loops: CDR1 SQVTM, CDR2 ANQGSEA. CDR3 protein: CSVEEPGVRSEQYF. The CDR3 coding sequence is TGCAGCGTTGAAGAACCGGGCGTAAGGTCCGAGCAGTACTTC.

This clonotype was detected ten times or more. The chain has TRBV20-1 and TRBJ2-7; D gene uncertain. In germline, CDR1 is DFQATT, CDR2 SNEGSKA (reference sequence). There are 13 residues in the CDR3. V lost 0 bases, J lost 3 bases, and 9 bases lay in between. The CDR3 sequence: CSARDWVVYEQYF. In DNA form, the CDR3 reads TGCAGTGCTAGAGATTGGGTAGTCTACGAGCAGTACTTC.